The entry that follows covers one T cell receptor beta chain sequence. This specimen comes from a study of CD4 and CD8 cells across lung adenocarcinoma regions. Localized lung adenocarcinoma, a non-small cell lung cancer, affected the donors. TCRdb re-analysed the PCR reads in MiXCR, keeping a single row per CDR3 protein. This table has about 19,000 distinct CDR3 sequences, about 43% appearing once. The CDR3 consists of 15 residues. The V end was cut by 0 bases, the J end by 6 bases, with 14 bases between. Germline V lookup: CDR1 MNHEY, CDR2 SMNVEV (reference sequence). Sequencing was performed on CD4+ T cells from the margin of a lung tumor. The chain carries TRBV27 and TRBJ1-2; D remains unclear. This clonotype originated in a male donor with lung adenocarcinoma. The CD4 and CD8 labels of this study may be unreliable. The DNA of the CDR3 is TGTGCCAGCAGTTTATCGGCCCAAATCTCGCATGGCTACACCTTC. Its translation is CASSLSAQISHGYTF.